This entry lists 4 T cell receptor beta chains sequenced from one sample in a study of T cell clonotyping in hematopoietic cell transplantation. Specified time point: recipient sample about 28 days before transplant, after cytoreduction. Sequencing was performed with immunoSEQ multiplex PCR; in TCRdb, only in-frame clones are kept and a portion is missing. The data hold 45,000 or so clones, with 82% observed a single time. The source was peripheral blood mononuclear cells, collected before stem cell transplant. These receptors all stem from a man aged 55 to 70 with myelodysplastic syndrome. Some clones in this sample may be carry-over from other donors' samples.

This chain uses TRBV7-6 with TRBJ2-7, with a tentative D call TRBD1 (5 bases). V lost 4 bases and J lost 1, with 8 bases in between. The V gene's germline CDR1 is SGHVS and CDR2 FNYEAQ. This CDR3 spans 13 amino acids. CDR3 residues: CASSYRQSYEQYF. CDR3 bases: TGTGCCAGCAGCTACCGACAGTCCTACGAGCAGTACTTC.

J is TRBJ1-5 and V is TRBV30, with 9 bases matching TRBD1. The ends lost 1 base at V and 3 bases at J; junction bases unmatched: 4. CDR1 and CDR2 (germline): GTSNPN, SVGIG (reference sequence). The CDR3 sequence is 15 residues long. The CDR3 nucleotides are TGTGCCTGGAGTGGAAGGACAGGGGACAATCAGCCCCAGCATTTT. This gives the protein CAWSGRTGDNQPQHF.

V and J are TRBV5-6 and TRBJ2-7, with D perhaps matching TRBD1 (5 bases). This CDR3 comprises 15 residues. Trimming removed 6 bases at V and 1 base at J, with 17 bases between. Germline CDR1 and CDR2: SGHDT and YYEEEE. DNA for the CDR3: TGTGCCAGCACCTCGACGCAGGCAGGGTCCTACGAGCAGTACTTC. Residues: CASTSTQAGSYEQYF.

This chain connects TRBV6-7 to TRBJ2-7, with D perhaps matching TRBD1 (5 bases). TRBV6-7 is sorted into the ORF group, with uncertain function. V lost 4 bases and J lost 3, with 10 bases in between. CDR3 length: 13 residues. The CDR3 loop is CASSWQGLYEQYF. The CDR3 bases are TGTGCCAGCAGTTGGCAGGGTCTCTACGAGCAGTACTTC.